Given below is one TCR beta chain in context. Its antigen remains unknown. This sample is part of a study of blood T cells in healthy people across ages. The ends were cut back, 1 base at V and 4 bases at J, with 10 bases in the middle. The CDR3 is 14 amino acids. Sample-barcoded 5' priming and a J-beta primer mix drove a second PCR of roughly 6 to 12 cycles. One entry per CDR3 protein, called by TCRdb with MiXCR from the 5' RACE reads. The repertoire consists of 800,000 to 900,000 distinct CDR3 sequences, with less than 80% occurring once and the leading ten covering roughly 25%. Study outcomes and limitations: PBMCs were not sorted, which prevented a conclusive comparison of naive versus antigen-experienced cells. Investigators treated diversity estimates from one million T cells as underestimates. The study found more naive CD4+ cells and higher diversity in long-lived than aged donors.

The sample taken for sequencing was blood. The chain combines TRBV12-3 or TRBV12-4 with TRBJ1-1; no definite D call. This TCR derives from a man younger than 45 in good health. The CDR3 DNA sequence: TGTGCCAGCAGTTTAGTGGCAGTTGGCACTGAAGCTTTCTTT. Protein sequence: CASSLVAVGTEAFF.